Listed below are T cell receptor beta chains from one sample, sequenced in a study of T cells in localized non-small cell lung cancer. Data came from immunoSEQ multiplex PCR; TCRdb stores just in-frame clones and leaves some out. This sample yields about 26,000 clones, of which about nine tenths are seen a single time; roughly 13% belongs to the top ten. Sequenced here: peripheral blood, sampled before any cancer treatment. The receptors here all came from a female donor older than 55 with stage II squamous cell lung carcinoma. Each CDR3 is given with its conserved first and last residue. D genes are given only for firm matches. Clone size is given for some rows only: seen once, a few or many times, or a class if the clone is expanded.

clone_size d_call j_call cdr3_length v_call cdr3_aa cdr3_nt
NA NA TRBJ1-3 16 TRBV30 CAWSASGRFLGNTIYF TGTGCCTGGAGTGCTTCGGGACGGTTCCTTGGAAACACCATATATTTT
NA TRBD2 TRBJ2-1 17 TRBV19 CASSMANTSGIYNEQFF TGTGCCAGTAGCATGGCAAACACTAGCGGGATTTACAATGAGCAGTTCTTC
NA NA TRBJ2-3 16 TRBV5-1 CASSLWDQGSPDTQYF TGCGCCAGCAGCTTGTGGGACCAAGGGAGCCCAGATACGCAGTATTTT
NA TRBD2 TRBJ2-3 15 TRBV2 CASSVNSGGTDTQYF TGTGCCAGCAGTGTGAATAGCGGGGGCACAGATACGCAGTATTTT
once NA TRBJ1-5 13 TRBV11-2 CASSTSDGQPQHF TGTGCCAGCAGCACTAGCGACGGTCAGCCCCAGCATTTT
NA TRBD2 TRBJ2-3 15 TRBV2 CASSPPGLTTDTQYF TGTGCCAGCAGCCCTCCGGGACTAACCACAGATACGCAGTATTTT
NA NA TRBJ1-1 13 TRBV19 CASSYRDPTEAFF TGTGCCAGTAGTTACAGGGACCCCACTGAAGCTTTCTTT
NA NA TRBJ2-7 13 TRBV5-6 CASSRTGLYEQYF TGTGCCAGCAGTCGTACAGGACTCTACGAGCAGTACTTC
NA NA TRBJ2-2 13 TRBV6-5 CASLGVNTGELFF TGTGCCAGCCTCGGGGTTAACACCGGGGAGCTGTTTTTT
once TRBD2 TRBJ2-5 16 TRBV7-9 CASSYGLAGGSETQYF TGTGCCAGCAGTTACGGACTAGCGGGAGGATCAGAGACCCAGTACTTC
NA NA TRBJ1-2 14 TRBV7-2 CASSSGTNSYGYTF TGTGCCAGCAGCTCCGGGACAAACTCCTATGGCTACACCTTC
NA NA TRBJ1-5 14 TRBV19 CASHLGSGAQPQHF TGTGCCAGTCACCTCGGATCAGGGGCTCAGCCCCAGCATTTT
NA NA TRBJ1-4 17 TRBV19 CASSTEAHGSTNEKLFF TGTGCCAGTAGTACCGAGGCCCATGGGTCAACTAATGAAAAACTGTTTTTT
NA NA TRBJ1-1 13 TRBV19 CASIGHTNTEAFF TGTGCCAGTATCGGACACACGAACACTGAAGCTTTCTTT
NA NA TRBJ1-1 14 TRBV28 CASTLHSGNTEAFF TGTGCCAGCACCCTCCACAGCGGCAACACTGAAGCTTTCTTT
NA TRBD2 TRBJ2-1 13 TRBV4-2 CASSLPGGVNRFF TGTGCCAGCAGCCTTCCGGGGGGGGTGAACCGGTTCTTC
NA NA TRBJ1-6 13 TRBV7-6 CASRKAYNSPLHF TGTGCCAGCAGGAAGGCCTATAATTCACCCCTCCACTTT
NA NA TRBJ1-6 14 TRBV6-6 CASSDRGGYSPLHF TGTGCCAGCAGCGATAGGGGAGGTTATTCACCCCTCCACTTT
NA NA TRBJ2-7 11 TRBV28 CATNQGNEQYF TGTGCCACCAACCAGGGTAACGAGCAGTACTTC
NA NA TRBJ1-5 15 TRBV5-8 CASSLGGDFYQPQHF TGTGCCAGCAGCTTGGGAGGGGATTTCTATCAGCCCCAGCATTTT
NA TRBD1 TRBJ1-5 15 TRBV6-5 CASRWTGDSNQPQHF TGTGCCAGCAGGTGGACAGGGGATAGCAATCAGCCCCAGCATTTT
NA TRBD2 TRBJ2-1 17 TRBV19 CASSRALAGGFNNEQFF TGTGCCAGTAGTAGGGCTTTAGCGGGAGGGTTCAACAATGAGCAGTTCTTC
NA NA TRBJ2-5 12 TRBV7-6 CASSSRGETQYF TGTGCCAGCAGCTCTCGGGGAGAGACCCAGTACTTC
NA TRBD1 TRBJ2-7 14 TRBV7-2 CASSDGTGIYEQYF TGTGCCAGCAGCGACGGGACAGGTATCTACGAGCAGTACTTC
NA TRBD1 TRBJ2-1 19 TRBV2 CASSESGQGAPTRVNEQFF TGTGCCAGCAGTGAATCGGGACAGGGGGCCCCGACCAGGGTGAATGAGCAGTTCTTC
once NA TRBJ2-7 14 TRBV18 CASSGVDGTYEQYF TGTGCCAGCTCGGGGGTTGATGGAACCTACGAGCAGTACTTC
NA NA TRBJ2-7 15 TRBV30 CAWSGDRESSYEQYF TGTGCCTGGAGTGGCGATAGGGAGAGCTCCTACGAGCAGTACTTC
few TRBD2 TRBJ2-7 13 TRBV7-2 CASSSTSAYEQYF TGTGCCAGCTCCTCGACTAGCGCGTACGAGCAGTACTTC
NA NA TRBJ2-3 16 TRBV7-8 CASSLEGGGSTDTQYF TGTGCCAGCAGCCTGGAGGGGGGCGGTAGCACAGATACGCAGTATTTT
NA TRBD1 TRBJ1-2 16 TRBV18 CASSPAGTGGTRGYTF TGTGCCAGCTCACCAGCCGGGACAGGTGGGACCAGGGGCTACACCTTC
NA NA TRBJ2-6 16 TRBV11-1 CASSLTPSGGANVLTF TGTGCCAGCAGCCTGACCCCTTCCGGCGGGGCCAACGTCCTGACTTTC
NA NA TRBJ2-1 13 TRBV7-7 CASSLGLENEQFF TGTGCCAGCAGCTTAGGGTTAGAGAATGAGCAGTTCTTC
once NA TRBJ1-5 16 TRBV2 CASSEAIGNLGQPQHF TGTGCCAGCAGTGAAGCGATAGGGAACCTCGGCCAGCCCCAGCATTTT
NA NA TRBJ2-3 11 TRBV7-6 CASSLKDTQYF TGTGCCAGCAGCTTAAAAGATACGCAGTATTTT
NA NA TRBJ2-5 13 TRBV14 CASSRQLQETQYF TGTGCCAGCAGCCGGCAATTACAAGAGACCCAGTACTTC
once TRBD2 TRBJ2-5 15 TRBV7-7 CASSSRAGGQETQYF TGTGCCAGCAGCTCAAGGGCGGGAGGGCAAGAGACCCAGTACTTC
NA TRBD2 TRBJ2-7 15 TRBV7-7 CASSLGSSGSYEQYF TGTGCCAGCAGCTTAGGGTCTAGCGGGAGTTACGAGCAGTACTTC
NA NA TRBJ2-5 15 TRBV15 CATSRDGMAGETQYF TGTGCCACCAGCAGAGATGGGATGGCAGGAGAGACCCAGTACTTC
NA TRBD2 TRBJ2-7 18 TRBV7-2 CASSAHQLAGADFYEQYF TGTGCCAGCAGCGCCCACCAATTAGCGGGAGCAGATTTCTACGAGCAGTACTTC
few NA TRBJ1-5 15 TRBV6-6 CASRALGVSNQPQHF TGTGCCAGCAGGGCCTTAGGGGTAAGCAATCAGCCCCAGCATTTT
NA NA TRBJ1-2 12 TRBV6-1 CASTPPDYGYTF TGTGCCAGCACCCCCCCTGACTATGGCTACACCTTC
NA NA TRBJ2-2 16 TRBV10-3 CAISEKRQGKAGELFF TGTGCCATCAGTGAGAAAAGGCAGGGGAAGGCCGGGGAGCTGTTTTTT
once NA TRBJ2-1 15 TRBV6-1 CASVAGTLEINEQFF TGTGCCAGCGTTGCCGGGACCCTGGAGATCAATGAGCAGTTCTTC
NA NA TRBJ1-5 13 TRBV28 CASRQTGSQPQHF TGTGCCAGCAGACAGACAGGATCTCAGCCCCAGCATTTT
NA TRBD2 TRBJ2-7 16 TRBV28 CASSLLGGGKDYEQYF TGTGCCAGCAGTTTATTGGGGGGAGGGAAGGACTACGAGCAGTACTTC
NA TRBD1 TRBJ1-1 16 TRBV28 CASSLGTGGRRTEAFF TGTGCCAGCAGTTTAGGGACAGGGGGCCGCCGAACTGAAGCTTTCTTT
once NA TRBJ1-1 14 TRBV19 CASSFGGQNTEAFF TGTGCCAGTAGTTTTGGGGGACAGAACACTGAAGCTTTCTTT
NA NA TRBJ1-1 15 TRBV5-8 CASSLAGHLNTEAFF TGTGCCAGCAGCTTGGCGGGACACCTTAACACTGAAGCTTTCTTT
NA NA TRBJ1-5 14 TRBV28 CADGRQGSNQPQHF TGTGCCGACGGCAGGCAGGGGAGTAATCAGCCCCAGCATTTT
NA NA TRBJ1-6 14 TRBV27 CASSWGQGGSPLHF TGTGCCAGCAGTTGGGGGCAGGGCGGTTCACCCCTCCACTTT
NA NA TRBJ2-1 16 TRBV21-1 CASSKTGSHSYNEQFF TGTGCCAGCAGCAAAACGGGCTCCCACTCCTACAATGAGCAGTTCTTC
NA TRBD1 TRBJ2-4 16 TRBV6-6 CASSYYGTGAKNIQYF TGTGCCAGCAGTTACTACGGGACAGGCGCCAAAAACATTCAGTACTTC
once NA TRBJ2-7 16 TRBV6-6 CASSYSTGTKGQEQYF TGTGCCAGCAGTTACTCGACCGGAACTAAGGGCCAGGAGCAGTACTTC